The TCR beta chain under discussion was sequenced for a study of blood T cell repertoires in COVID-19. Study information: COVID-19 samples, acute and convalescent, were from the United States, Italy and Spain. In each case, the material was cDNA or gDNA derived from T cells, B-cell-depleted T cells, or PBMCs.

Trimming shortened V by 3 bases and J by 5 bases, and 5 bases separated the two germline ends. Germline CDR1 SGDLS, CDR2 YYNGEE. This CDR3 contains 11 residues. In the authors' workflow: For nucleated cells, counts were estimated from reference gene primer amplification. Clones were sequenced by immunoSEQ multiplex PCR, and TCRdb holds only the in-frame ones, with some missing. That table supplies the V and J calls and clone size; D and trimming were determined from the DNA. Of some 250,000 clones in the sample, approximately 82% were seen once. This sequence was found in a woman younger than 35 with acute or convalescent COVID-19. This chain uses TRBV9 with TRBJ1-2; D unclear. The material sequenced was peripheral blood. This chain's CDR3 is CASSDIYGYTF. The CDR3 DNA sequence: TGTGCCAGCAGCGACATTTATGGCTACACCTTC. The full variable domain, rest sourced from reference TRBV9 and TRBJ1-2, is DSGVTQTPKHLITATGQRVTLRCSPRSGDLSVYWYQQSLDQGLQFLIQYYNGEERAKGNILERFSAQQFPDLHSELNLSSLELGDSALYFCASSDIYGYTFGSGTRLTVV.